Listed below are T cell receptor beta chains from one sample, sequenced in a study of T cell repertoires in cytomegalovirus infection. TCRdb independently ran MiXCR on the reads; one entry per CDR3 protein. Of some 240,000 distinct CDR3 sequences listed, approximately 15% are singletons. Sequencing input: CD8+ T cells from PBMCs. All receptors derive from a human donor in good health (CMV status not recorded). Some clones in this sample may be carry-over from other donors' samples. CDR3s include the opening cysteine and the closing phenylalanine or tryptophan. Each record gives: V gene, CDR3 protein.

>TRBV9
CASSVMGSGGEEQYF
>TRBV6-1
CASSSGQGASPLHF
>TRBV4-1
CASSQDQAGGRNEQFF
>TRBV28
CASRELRDKPYEQYF
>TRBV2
CASSDPSGGYEQYF
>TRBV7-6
CASSFRASGGSSTDTQYF
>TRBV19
CASSTTNTNYGYTF
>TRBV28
CASSLRAPGELFF
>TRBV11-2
CASSRRSENIQYF
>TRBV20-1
CSARDRTSVHEQYF
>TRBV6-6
CASRPSGGDTGELFF
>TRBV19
CASSMGTETYEQYF
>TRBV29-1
CSVGEASYNEQFF
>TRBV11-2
CASSFDRLNEQFF
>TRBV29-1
CSVEKESRGANYGYTF
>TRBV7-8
CASSLARWGQEETQYF